This T cell receptor beta chain originates from a study of siplizumab effects on memory and regulatory T cells. Study results and caveats: Reactions containing siplizumab showed mappable alloreactive CD4+ clones averaging approximately 70% Treg-derived, versus roughly 30% in controls.

TCRdb's copy holds only in-frame clones and misses some; the assay was immunoSEQ multiplex PCR. In the table there are 90,000 to 120,000 clones, approximately 92% of which are singletons. Germline V gene sequence: CDR1 SGHNT, CDR2 YYREEE (reference sequence). V gave up 4 bases and J gave up 6 bases; unmatched junction bases: 10. The CDR3 extends over 15 amino acids. As regards this clone: What it recognizes is unknown.

Source material: CD4+ T cells sorted from blood. The chain has TRBV5-4 and TRBJ2-1; 7 nucleotides align to TRBD1. This sequence was found in a human donor in good health. Some clones in this sample may be carry-over from other donors' samples. CDR3 sequence (DNA): TGTGCCAGCAGCCAACAACAGGGGATAGGCAATGAGCAGTTCTTC. Residues: CASSQQQGIGNEQFF.